This T cell receptor (beta chain) emerged from a study of blood T cell repertoires in COVID-19. As originally analysed: Researchers report that nucleated cell counts were estimated from reference gene primer amplification. TCRdb keeps only in-frame clones here, not all; method: immunoSEQ multiplex PCR. Clone size and the V and J calls come from that table; the DNA yielded D and trimming. The repertoire has about 64,000 clones, about 76% of them found once; the top ten carry 5% to 5.5%. Deletions cut 2 bases from V and 3 bases from J, with 29 bases between. The CDR3 covers 21 residues. Germline values: CDR1 KGHDR, CDR2 SFDVKD.

This sequence joins TRBV24-1 and TRBJ2-3; D may be TRBD2 (6 bases). The receptor's source is a human donor in a cohort sampled during active COVID-19. The sequenced sample consisted of peripheral blood. CDR3 DNA: TGTGCCACCAGTGATTCCAGCGACACCCCCGGGGGAGTATCTTGGACAGATACGCAGTATTTT. Translation gives CATSDSSDTPGGVSWTDTQYF.